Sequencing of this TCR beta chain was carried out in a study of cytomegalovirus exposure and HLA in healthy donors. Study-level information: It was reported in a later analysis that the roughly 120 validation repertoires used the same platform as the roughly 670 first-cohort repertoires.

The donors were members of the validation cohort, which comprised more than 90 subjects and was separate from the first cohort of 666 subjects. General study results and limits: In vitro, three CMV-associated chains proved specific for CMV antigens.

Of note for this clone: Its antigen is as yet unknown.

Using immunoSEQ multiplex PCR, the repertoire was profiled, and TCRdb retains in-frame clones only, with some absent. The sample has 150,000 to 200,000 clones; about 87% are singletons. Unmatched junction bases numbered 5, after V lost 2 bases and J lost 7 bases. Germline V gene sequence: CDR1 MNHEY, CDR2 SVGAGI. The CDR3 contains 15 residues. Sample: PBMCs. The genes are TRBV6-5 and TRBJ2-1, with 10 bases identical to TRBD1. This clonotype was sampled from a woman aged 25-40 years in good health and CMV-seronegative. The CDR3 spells CASSYRQGARNEQFF. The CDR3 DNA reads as TGTGCCAGCAGTTACCGACAGGGGGCGCGGAATGAGCAGTTCTTC.